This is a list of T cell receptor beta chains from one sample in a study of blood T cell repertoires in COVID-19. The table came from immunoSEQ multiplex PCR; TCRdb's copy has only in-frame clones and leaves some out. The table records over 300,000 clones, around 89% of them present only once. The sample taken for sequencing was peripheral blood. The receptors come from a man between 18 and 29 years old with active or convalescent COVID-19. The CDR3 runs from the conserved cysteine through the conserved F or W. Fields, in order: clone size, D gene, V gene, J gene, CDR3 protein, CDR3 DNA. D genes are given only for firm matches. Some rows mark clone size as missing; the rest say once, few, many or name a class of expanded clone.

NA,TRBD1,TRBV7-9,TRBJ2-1,CASSKTGMNEQFF,TGTGCCAGCAGCAAGACAGGGATGAATGAGCAGTTCTTC
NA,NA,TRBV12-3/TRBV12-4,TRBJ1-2,CASSLRRVGGYTF,TGTGCCAGCAGTTTGAGGCGGGTCGGTGGCTACACCTTC
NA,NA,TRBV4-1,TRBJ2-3,CASSRSQGLVDTQYF,TGCGCCAGCAGCCGATCACAGGGTTTGGTAGATACGCAGTATTTT
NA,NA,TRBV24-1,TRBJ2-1,CATSDLHPNNEQFF,TGTGCCACCAGTGATTTGCATCCTAACAATGAGCAGTTCTTC
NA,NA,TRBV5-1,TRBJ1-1,CASSLSGSTLEAFF,TGCGCCAGCAGCTTGAGCGGATCCACCCTTGAAGCTTTCTTT
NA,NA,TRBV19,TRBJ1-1,CASSRLADSEAFF,TGTGCCAGTAGTCGCCTGGCAGACAGCGAAGCTTTCTTT
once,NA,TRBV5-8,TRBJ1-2,CASSLGLAGAFGYTF,TGTGCCAGCAGCTTGGGCTTGGCAGGGGCATTTGGCTACACCTTC
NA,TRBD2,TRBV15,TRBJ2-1,CATSSESGAYNEQFF,TGTGCCACCAGCAGTGAAAGCGGGGCCTACAATGAGCAGTTCTTC
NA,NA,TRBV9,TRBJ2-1,CASSVVGGSGVGDEQFF,TGTGCCAGCAGCGTAGTTGGTGGGAGTGGGGTCGGGGATGAGCAGTTCTTC
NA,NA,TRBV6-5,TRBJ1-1,CASTRGRATEAFF,TGTGCCAGCACCAGGGGACGGGCCACTGAAGCTTTCTTT
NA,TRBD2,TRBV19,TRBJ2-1,CASTSGTSGVPSYNEQFF,TGTGCCAGTACTTCTGGGACTAGCGGGGTTCCTTCCTACAATGAGCAGTTCTTC
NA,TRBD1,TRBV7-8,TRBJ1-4,CASSLVGGGNEKLFF,TGTGCCAGCAGCTTAGTAGGGGGCGGGAATGAAAAACTGTTTTTT
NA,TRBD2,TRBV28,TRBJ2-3,CASSLQTSGRSTDTQYF,TGTGCCAGCAGTTTACAGACTAGCGGGAGGAGCACAGATACGCAGTATTTT
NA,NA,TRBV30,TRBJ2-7,CAWFRSDNYEQYF,TGTGCCTGGTTCCGGTCCGACAACTACGAGCAGTACTTC
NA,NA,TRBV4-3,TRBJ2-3,CASSQEPKRSSTDTQYF,TGCGCCAGCAGCCAAGAGCCTAAGCGTTCTAGCACAGATACGCAGTATTTT
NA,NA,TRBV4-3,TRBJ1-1,CASSYSQATEAFF,TGCGCCAGCAGCTACTCACAGGCTACTGAAGCTTTCTTT
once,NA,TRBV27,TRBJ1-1,CASTRPGHTEAFF,TGTGCCAGCACCAGACCAGGACATACTGAAGCTTTCTTT
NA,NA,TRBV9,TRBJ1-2,CASSVASTANYGYTF,TGTGCCAGCAGCGTAGCCTCTACCGCTAACTATGGCTACACCTTC
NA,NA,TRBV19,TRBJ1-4,CASSNPEATNEKLFF,TGTGCCAGTAGTAATCCGGAGGCAACTAATGAAAAACTGTTTTTT
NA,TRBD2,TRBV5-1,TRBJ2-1,CASRAGTSGLDEQFF,TGCGCCAGCAGGGCCGGGACTAGCGGGTTAGATGAGCAGTTCTTC
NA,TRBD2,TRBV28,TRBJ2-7,CASSPHLAGYEQYF,TGTGCCAGCAGCCCACATCTAGCGGGATACGAGCAGTACTTC
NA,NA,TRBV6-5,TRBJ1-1,CASVRQGGPEAFF,TGTGCCAGCGTAAGGCAGGGCGGCCCTGAAGCTTTCTTT
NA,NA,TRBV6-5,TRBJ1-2,CASRTGDLYGYTF,TGTGCCAGTCGGACGGGGGACCTCTATGGCTACACCTTC
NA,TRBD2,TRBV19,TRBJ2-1,CASSITSGGTYNEQFF,TGTGCCAGTAGTATTACTAGCGGGGGGACCTACAATGAGCAGTTCTTC
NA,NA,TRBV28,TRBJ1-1,CASSAGRGWNTEAFF,TGTGCCAGCAGTGCTGGGCGGGGCTGGAACACTGAAGCTTTCTTT
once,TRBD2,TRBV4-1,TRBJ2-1,CASSPGRGRIIEQFF,TGCGCCAGCAGCCCGGGGCGGGGGAGAATCATAGAGCAGTTCTTC
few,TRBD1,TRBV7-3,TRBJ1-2,CASSPPAFDLGQGHGYTF,TGTGCCAGCAGCCCCCCCGCCTTTGACCTGGGACAGGGACATGGCTACACCTTC
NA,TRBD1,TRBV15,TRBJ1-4,CATSRGTGARTEKLFF,TGTGCCACCAGCAGAGGTACAGGGGCCCGAACAGAAAAACTGTTTTTT
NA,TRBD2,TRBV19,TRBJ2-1,CASSLSAGGRYNEQFF,TGTGCCAGTAGTTTATCAGCGGGAGGCCGTTACAATGAGCAGTTCTTC
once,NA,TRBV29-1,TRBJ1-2,CSVENVNTGRNYGYTF,TGCAGCGTTGAAAACGTGAACACAGGGCGGAATTATGGCTACACCTTC
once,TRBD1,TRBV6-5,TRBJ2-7,CASRYGTDYEQYF,TGTGCCAGCAGATACGGGACAGACTACGAGCAGTACTTC
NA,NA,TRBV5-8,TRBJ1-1,CASSLGQEAFF,TGTGCCAGCAGCCTAGGACAGGAAGCTTTCTTT
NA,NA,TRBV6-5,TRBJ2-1,CASKREWGDNEQFF,TGTGCCAGCAAACGGGAATGGGGAGACAATGAGCAGTTCTTC
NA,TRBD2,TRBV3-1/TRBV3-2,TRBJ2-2,CASSPLDLAGAGELFF,TGTGCCAGCAGCCCCCTGGACCTAGCGGGGGCCGGGGAGCTGTTTTTT
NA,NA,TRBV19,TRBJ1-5,CASSIVSGNNQPQHF,TGTGCCAGTAGTATAGTATCAGGGAACAATCAGCCCCAGCATTTT
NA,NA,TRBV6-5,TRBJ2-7,CASRDRQVTYEQYF,TGTGCCAGCAGGGATCGACAGGTAACCTACGAGCAGTACTTC
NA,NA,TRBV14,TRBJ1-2,CASSPTSNFNYGYTF,TGTGCCAGCAGCCCAACTTCTAACTTCAACTATGGCTACACCTTC
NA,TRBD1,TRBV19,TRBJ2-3,CASRDRGSVGTDTQYF,TGTGCCAGTCGGGACAGGGGGAGTGTGGGCACAGATACGCAGTATTTT
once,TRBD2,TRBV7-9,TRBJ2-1,CASSPSSGTSGYNEQFF,TGTGCCAGCAGCCCCTCGTCCGGGACTAGCGGCTACAATGAGCAGTTCTTC
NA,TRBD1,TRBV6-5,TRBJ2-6,CASTLTGTGANVLTF,TGTGCCAGCACCTTGACAGGGACTGGGGCCAACGTCCTGACTTTC
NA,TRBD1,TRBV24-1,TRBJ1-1,CATSDAKNRGLNTEAFF,TGTGCCACCAGTGATGCGAAAAACAGGGGGCTAAACACTGAAGCTTTCTTT
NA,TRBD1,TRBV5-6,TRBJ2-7,CASSLALGQESYEQYF,TGTGCCAGCAGCTTGGCCTTGGGACAGGAGTCCTACGAGCAGTACTTC
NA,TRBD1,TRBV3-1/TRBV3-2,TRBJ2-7,CASSQDFRTGVLPPTGEQYF,TGTGCCAGCAGCCAAGATTTTAGGACAGGGGTTTTACCCCCGACGGGGGAGCAGTACTTC
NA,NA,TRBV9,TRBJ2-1,CASSVGTTSSYNEQFF,TGTGCCAGCAGCGTAGGGACTACAAGCTCCTACAATGAGCAGTTCTTC
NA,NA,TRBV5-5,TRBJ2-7,CASSPTGTYEQYF,TGTGCCAGCAGCCCTACAGGGACCTACGAGCAGTACTTC
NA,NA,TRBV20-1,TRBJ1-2,CSADRSYGYTF,TGCAGTGCCGACAGGAGTTATGGCTACACCTTC
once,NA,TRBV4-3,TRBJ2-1,CASSQDSARLIRNEQFF,TGCGCCAGCAGCCAAGATTCCGCCCGACTAATTCGCAATGAGCAGTTCTTC
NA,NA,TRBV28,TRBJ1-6,CASSLRQTSSYNSPLHF,TGTGCCAGCAGTTTAAGACAGACGAGCTCCTATAATTCACCCCTCCACTTT
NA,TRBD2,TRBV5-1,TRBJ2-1,CASSGGLALEQFF,TGCGCCAGCAGCGGGGGACTAGCACTGGAGCAGTTCTTC
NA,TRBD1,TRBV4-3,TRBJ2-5,CASSQDDRGWETQYF,TGCGCCAGCAGCCAAGATGACAGGGGGTGGGAGACCCAGTACTTC
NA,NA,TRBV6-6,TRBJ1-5,CASTGIGNQPQHF,TGTGCCAGCACGGGGATCGGCAATCAGCCCCAGCATTTT
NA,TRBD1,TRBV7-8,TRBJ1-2,CASSPPGTGKGYTF,TGTGCCAGCAGCCCACCCGGGACAGGGAAGGGCTACACCTTC
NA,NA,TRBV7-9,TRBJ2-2,CASSLRGQANTGELFF,TGTGCCAGCAGCTTAAGGGGACAAGCGAACACCGGGGAGCTGTTTTTT
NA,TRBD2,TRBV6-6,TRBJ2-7,CASSYRGTSGRGEQYF,TGTGCCAGCAGTTACCGCGGGACTAGCGGGAGGGGTGAGCAGTACTTC
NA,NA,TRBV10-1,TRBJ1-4,CASRFTSDEKLFF,TGCGCCAGCAGATTTACCTCAGATGAAAAACTGTTTTTT
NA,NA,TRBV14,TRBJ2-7,CASSQDSFSHEQYF,TGTGCCAGCAGCCAAGATAGCTTCAGCCACGAGCAGTACTTC
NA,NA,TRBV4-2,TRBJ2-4,CASSQDPIAKNIQYF,TGTGCCAGCAGCCAAGATCCTATAGCCAAAAACATTCAGTACTTC